Listed below are T cell receptor beta chains from one sample, sequenced in a study of blood T cell repertoires in COVID-19. Measured with immunoSEQ multiplex PCR; TCRdb has only the in-frame clones, and not every one. The profile covers about 150,000 clones, with about four fifths appearing a single time and approximately 9.2% taken by the ten largest. Sequenced material: PBMCs or T cells enriched from blood (not recorded which). These receptors came from a man aged 45-65 years who had recovered from COVID-19. Each CDR3 is given with its conserved first and last residue. D genes are given only for firm matches. Size is omitted from some rows. Given values are once, few, many or a class for expanded clones.

V,D,J,size,CDR3,DNA
TRBV11-2,-,TRBJ1-4,-,CASSLDHSIGKELFF,TGTGCCAGCAGCTTAGATCACAGTATCGGGAAGGAACTGTTTTTT
TRBV2,-,TRBJ2-1,-,CASRGGTDNEQFF,TGTGCCAGCAGGGGCGGGACGGACAATGAGCAGTTCTTC
TRBV25-1,TRBD1,TRBJ1-2,-,CASSDLGQGGGYTF,TGTGCCAGCAGTGATCTTGGACAGGGAGGTGGCTACACCTTC
TRBV7-8,-,TRBJ1-1,-,CASSSQGASNTEAFF,TGTGCCAGCAGCTCTCAAGGAGCGAGTAACACTGAAGCTTTCTTT
TRBV27,-,TRBJ1-1,-,CASSLSNLLWGGNTEAFF,TGTGCCAGCAGTTTATCGAACCTGCTGTGGGGGGGGAACACTGAAGCTTTCTTT
TRBV28,-,TRBJ1-1,-,CASIIKGDTEAFF,TGTGCCAGCATCATAAAGGGGGACACTGAAGCTTTCTTT
TRBV5-1,TRBD1,TRBJ1-1,-,CASRPTTGQEAFF,TGCGCCAGCCGACCCACCACGGGACAGGAAGCTTTCTTT
TRBV7-6,TRBD2,TRBJ2-2,-,CASSDGLAGELFF,TGTGCCAGCAGCGATGGACTAGCTGGGGAGCTGTTTTTT
TRBV24-1,-,TRBJ2-1,-,CATSDLQQSEQFF,TGTGCCACCAGTGATTTGCAACAGTCGGAGCAGTTCTTC
TRBV7-9,TRBD2,TRBJ2-1,few,CASNPGLAGYNEQFF,TGTGCCAGCAACCCCGGACTAGCGGGTTACAATGAGCAGTTCTTC
TRBV3-1/TRBV3-2,-,TRBJ1-1,-,CASSQESEWNTEAFF,TGTGCCAGCAGCCAAGAATCCGAGTGGAACACTGAAGCTTTCTTT
TRBV5-1,TRBD1,TRBJ1-2,-,CASSPGQGVVGYTF,TGCGCCAGCAGCCCCGGACAGGGGGTGGTTGGCTACACCTTC
TRBV2,-,TRBJ2-4,-,CASSETGQRHKNIQYF,TGTGCCAGCAGCGAAACAGGGCAGAGGCACAAAAACATTCAGTACTTC
TRBV12-3/TRBV12-4,TRBD1,TRBJ1-2,-,CASSRTGVNGYTF,TGTGCCAGCAGTAGGACAGGGGTAAATGGCTACACCTTC
TRBV4-2,-,TRBJ1-6,-,CASSSRDGEGSPLHF,TGTGCCAGCAGCTCCCGGGACGGGGAGGGTTCACCCCTCCACTTT
TRBV29-1,-,TRBJ1-2,-,CSVFTANYGYTF,TGCAGCGTTTTTACAGCTAACTATGGCTACACCTTC
TRBV4-1,TRBD2,TRBJ2-3,-,CASSLGLATDTQYF,TGCGCCAGCAGCCTGGGACTAGCGACAGATACGCAGTATTTT
TRBV7-2,TRBD2,TRBJ2-5,once,CASSSGLAGDKTQYF,TGTGCCAGCAGCTCGGGACTAGCGGGGGACAAGACCCAGTACTTC
TRBV7-2,TRBD2,TRBJ2-1,-,CASRFGLAGPNEQFF,TGTGCCAGCAGATTCGGACTAGCGGGGCCCAATGAGCAGTTCTTC
TRBV6-4,TRBD1,TRBJ2-7,-,CASSDSRRDRGPSYEQYF,TGTGCCAGCAGTGACTCGAGACGGGACAGGGGGCCCTCCTACGAGCAGTACTTC
TRBV7-9,TRBD1,TRBJ2-2,few,CASSLATGDTGELFF,TGTGCCAGCAGCTTAGCGACAGGGGACACCGGGGAGCTGTTTTTT
TRBV4-1,TRBD1,TRBJ2-7,many,CASSQGQGDNEQYF,TGCGCCAGCAGCCAAGGACAGGGGGACAACGAGCAGTACTTC
TRBV6-5,TRBD1,TRBJ1-1,-,CASSYSSETGRTEAFF,TGTGCCAGCAGTTACTCGTCCGAGACAGGGCGCACTGAAGCTTTCTTT
TRBV7-6,TRBD2,TRBJ2-3,few,CASSLVTSGVNTQYF,TGTGCCAGCAGCTTAGTGACTAGCGGGGTGAATACGCAGTATTTT